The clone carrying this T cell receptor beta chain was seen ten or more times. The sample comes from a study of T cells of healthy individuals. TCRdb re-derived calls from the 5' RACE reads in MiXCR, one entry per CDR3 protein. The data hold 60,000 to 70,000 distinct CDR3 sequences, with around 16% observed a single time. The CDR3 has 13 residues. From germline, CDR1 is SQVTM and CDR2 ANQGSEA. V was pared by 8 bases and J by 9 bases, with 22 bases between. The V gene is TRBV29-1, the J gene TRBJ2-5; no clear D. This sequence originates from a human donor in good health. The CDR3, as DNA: TGCAGCTTATCTGGGTCGACGGCTGGGGCCCAGTACTTC. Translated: CSLSGSTAGAQYF.